Below, 30 T cell receptor beta chains from the same sample are listed, as sequenced in a study of blood T cells in healthy people across ages. Using a J-beta primer mix together with a sample-barcoded 5' primer, a second PCR was run for roughly 6 to 12 cycles. TCRdb re-called the 5' RACE reads with MiXCR, one entry per CDR3 protein. Of roughly 2 million distinct CDR3 sequences in the sample, 49% are singletons; the top ten hold roughly 2.1%. The sequenced material came from blood. The receptors come from a woman aged 40 to 49 in good health.

The rearrangement joins TRBV7-3 to TRBJ1-6; D not resolved. V shed 3 bases and J shed 2 bases, with 2 bases lying between them. Germline V gene lookup returns CDR1 SGHTA and CDR2 FQGTGA. The CDR3 has 13 residues. The CDR3 DNA reads TGTGCCAGCAGCTTCACCTATAATTCACCCCTCCACTTT. Encoded protein: CASSFTYNSPLHF.

The chain couples TRBV28 to TRBJ1-4, with D possibly TRBD1 on 6 matching bases. The V gene lost 6 bases and the J gene lost 6 bases, with 20 bases spanning the gap. This CDR3 spans 16 amino acids. Germline V gene data show CDR1 as MDHEN and CDR2 as SYDVKM. This CDR3 is CASRSVRGRLHEKLFF. The CDR3, as DNA: TGTGCCAGCAGGTCTGTCCGGGGGCGCCTCCATGAAAAACTGTTTTTT.

J is TRBJ1-5 and V is TRBV7-6; 7 bases align to TRBD1. This CDR3 spans 15 amino acids. Unmatched junction bases numbered 5, after V lost 3 bases and J lost 3 bases. Germline CDR1 reads SGHVS; CDR2 reads FNYEAQ. The CDR3 DNA is TGTGCCAGCAGCTTGGGACAGAGACACAATCAGCCCCAGCATTTT. This translates into CASSLGQRHNQPQHF.

This clonotype was picked up many times. An end of the junction does not agree with germline; a read error may underlie this. The V gene is TRBV5-1, the J gene TRBJ2-7; D gene ambiguous. This CDR3 has 12 residues. Germline CDR1 reads SGHRS; CDR2 reads YFSETQ. The CDR3 region has the DNA TGTGCCAGCAGTTCCAATTCCTACGAGCAGTACTTC. Encoded protein: CASSSNSYEQYF.

CDR3 sequence: CASSSPGHRTEAFF. CDR3 coding DNA: TGTGCCAGCAGCTCCCCGGGACATCGGACTGAAGCTTTCTTT. The chain recombines TRBV5-8 with TRBJ1-1; perhaps TRBD1 as D (6 bases). Germline V CDR1 and CDR2: SGHTS, YDEGEE. The length of the CDR3 is 14 residues. The germline V and J ends were trimmed by 3 bases and 5 bases, with 14 bases remaining between them.

This chain joins TRBV7-3 and TRBJ2-5; a possible D gene is TRBD1 (8 bases). From germline, CDR1 is SGHTA and CDR2 FQGTGA. V was trimmed by 5 bases and J by 11 bases, leaving 24 bases between them. The CDR3 sequence is 15 residues long. DNA of the CDR3: TGTGCCAGCAGCAGCGGGACAGGCGCTTACAATGAGCAGTACTTC. Its translation is CASSSGTGAYNEQYF.

V usage is TRBV28 and J usage is TRBJ2-7, with TRBD1 identical over 7 bases. There are 15 residues in the CDR3. Trimming took 0 bases from V and 5 from J; bases not matched to a gene: 7. Germline lookup yields CDR1 MDHEN and CDR2 SYDVKM. CDR3 DNA sequence: TGTGCCAGCAGTTTATGGGAACAGGGGAAAGACGAGCAGTACTTC. It translates to CASSLWEQGKDEQYF.

The rearrangement uses TRBV10-1 and TRBJ2-5; 8 bases line up with TRBD1. Per the germline V gene, CDR1 is WNHNN and CDR2 is SYGVQD (reference sequence). The junction had 10 bases not matched to a gene; V was cut back by 8 bases and J by 5 bases. CDR3 length: 14 amino acids. CDR3 residues: CASGDGQGRETQYF. The CDR3 bases are TGCGCCAGCGGGGATGGACAGGGTAGGGAGACCCAGTACTTC.

This clonotype came up a few times. The rearrangement links TRBV6-5 to TRBJ2-3; 7 nucleotides match TRBD2. This CDR3 is built from 16 residues. The trim removed 0 bases at V and 3 bases at J, leaving 6 bases unmatched. CDR1 is MNHEY, CDR2 SVGAGI, per germline. The CDR3 DNA reads as TGTGCCAGCAGTTACTCTTCAGGACTAGGGACAGATACGCAGTATTTT. This gives the protein CASSYSSGLGTDTQYF.

This clonotype was counted at least ten times. The V gene is TRBV7-9, the J gene TRBJ2-7, with D possibly TRBD1 on 6 matching bases. Germline loops: CDR1 SEHNR, CDR2 FQNEAQ (reference sequence). V lost 5 bases to trimming and J lost 5 bases, with 10 bases between them. The CDR3 sequence is 12 residues long. For the CDR3, the DNA is TGTGCCAGCAGCCCTCAGGGGAACGAGCAGTACTTC. This encodes CASSPQGNEQYF.

The genes are TRBV20-1 and TRBJ2-7; 9 bases align to TRBD2. The CDR3 contains 16 residues. The junction had 6 bases not matched to a gene; V was cut back by 0 bases and J by 0 bases. Germline loops: CDR1 DFQATT, CDR2 SNEGSKA (reference sequence). The CDR3 bases are TGCAGTGCTAGAGACCTTCTAGCGGGGAGCTCCTACGAGCAGTACTTC. Amino acids: CSARDLLAGSSYEQYF.

This chain joins TRBV6-5 and TRBJ2-1, with 9 bases fitting TRBD2. Per the germline V gene, CDR1 is MNHEY and CDR2 is SVGAGI. The junction had 12 bases not matched to a gene; V was cut back by 4 bases and J by 2 bases. The CDR3 totals 18 residues. The CDR3 nucleotides are TGTGCCAGCAGTTTGGCTAGCGGGGCCGCCTGGGCCTACAATGAGCAGTTCTTC. Translation: CASSLASGAAWAYNEQFF.

As to this clonotype: Sequence at one end of the junction differs from germline and may be a read error. V is TRBV9 and J is TRBJ1-2, with a tentative D call TRBD1 (5 bases). The CDR3 covers 17 residues. Germline loops: CDR1 SGDLS, CDR2 YYNGEE. The CDR3 DNA reads TGTGCCAGCAGCGTAGCCAACCGGTGGCGGACAACCTATGGCTGCACCTTC. Residues: CASSVANRWRTTYGCTF.

The chain carries TRBV6-5 and TRBJ2-4, with D perhaps matching TRBD2 (7 bases). This CDR3 region has 16 residues. CDR1 and CDR2 from the germline V gene are MNHEY and SVGAGI. The V gene lost 3 bases and the J gene lost 6 bases, with 18 bases spanning the gap. CDR3 in DNA: TGTGCCAGCAGTTATTTAGCCGCAGGGGAGGGAAACATTCAGTACTTC. Protein: CASSYLAAGEGNIQYF.

The chain recombines TRBV4-2 with TRBJ2-7, with a possible D match to TRBD1 (5 bases). Gene TRBJ2-1 matches the end of the DNA better, so the J call may be wrong. CDR3 length: 16 residues. Germline V gene sequence: CDR1 LGHNA, CDR2 YNFKEQ. CDR3 protein: CASSQQGFSLKNEQFF. DNA for the CDR3: TGTGCCAGCAGCCAACAGGGATTCTCCCTTAAAAATGAGCAGTTCTTC.

CDR3 sequence (DNA): TGTGCCAGCAGCTTCCACAGGGGAAGGGATGAAAAACTGTTTTTT. This codes for CASSFHRGRDEKLFF. The chain joins TRBV7-8 to TRBJ1-4; 7 bases align to TRBD1. Germline V gene lookup returns CDR1 SGHVS and CDR2 FQNEAQ. V trimming: 3 bases; J trimming: 6 bases; junction bases outside the gene matches: 7. There are 15 residues in the CDR3.

V and J are TRBV11-2 and TRBJ2-5; D gene unclear. Trimming pared 2 bases from V and 11 bases from J, leaving 21 bases between. CDR1 is SGHAT and CDR2 is FQNNGV in the germline V gene. CDR3 size: 15 residues. CDR3 in DNA: TGTGCCAGCAGCTTATGGCAGCGATCGGTCAATGAGCAGTACTTC. Protein product: CASSLWQRSVNEQYF.

In its sample, this clonotype was seen a few times. Its ends do not fully match the called genes, so a read error is possible. The chain has TRBV28 and TRBJ2-7, with D hard to call. Germline CDR1 and CDR2: MDHEN and SYDVKM. CDR3 length: 15 amino acids. This CDR3 reads CASSSYEFSSYEQYF. The CDR3 DNA is TGTGCCAGCAGTTCTTACGAGTTTAGCTCCTATGAGCAGTACTTC.

This chain links TRBV20-1 with TRBJ1-2, with D possibly being TRBD1 (6 bases). The germline V and J ends were trimmed by 7 bases and 5 bases, with 17 bases remaining between them. This CDR3 comprises 13 residues. Germline V CDR1 and CDR2: DFQATT, SNEGSKA (reference sequence). DNA for the CDR3: TGCAGTGTCCCGATCGACAGGAGGTATGGCTACACCTTC. Its translation is CSVPIDRRYGYTF.

J is TRBJ2-1 and V is TRBV28, with TRBD1 as a possible D gene (6 bases). Germline V gene data show CDR1 as MDHEN and CDR2 as SYDVKM. The CDR3 has 15 residues. Trimming removed 4 bases at V and 5 bases at J, with 15 bases between. The CDR3 DNA reads TGTGCCAGCAGTTCCAACAGGGTAGGAGACAATGAGCAGTTCTTC. Encoded protein: CASSSNRVGDNEQFF.

This clonotype was recorded a few times. The chain links TRBV18 to TRBJ2-7, with D unclear. The J call may be mistaken, given a closer DNA end match to TRBJ2-5. Germline CDR1 is KGHSH and CDR2 is LQKENI. This CDR3 comprises 12 residues. DNA of the CDR3: TGTGCCAGCTCACCGGAATATGGGACCCAGTACTTC. Translated, it gives CASSPEYGTQYF.

This clonotype appeared many times. V gene TRBV12-3 or TRBV12-4 combines with J gene TRBJ2-7; possibly TRBD1 for D (6 bases). The CDR3 totals 14 residues. The ends were cut back, 2 bases at V and 2 bases at J, with 10 bases in the middle. The CDR3 region is CASSLNREPYEQYF. In nucleotides, the CDR3 is TGTGCCAGCAGTTTAAACAGGGAACCCTACGAGCAGTACTTC.

The chain couples TRBV6-6 to TRBJ2-1, with 7 bases identical to TRBD2. V dropped 10 bases and J dropped 4; count of bases not matched to a gene: 7. This CDR3 has 13 residues. Germline CDR1 reads MNHNY; CDR2 reads SVGAGI (reference sequence). CDR3 sequence (DNA): TGTGCCATCGGTCGGGGGGAGTACAATGAGCAGTTCTTC. Protein sequence: CAIGRGEYNEQFF.

This clonotype was detected only a few times. The chain is built from TRBV20-1 and TRBJ2-7, with 13 bases matching TRBD2. The DNA end favors TRBJ2-5, so the J call may be wrong. The CDR3 totals 14 residues. CDR1 and CDR2 (germline): DFQATT, SNEGSKA (reference sequence). For the CDR3, the DNA is TGCAGTGCTGACAGGACTAGCGGGGGAAAGACCCAGTACTTC. This sequence encodes CSADRTSGGKTQYF.

This sequence joins TRBV6-5 and TRBJ1-5; the D is unclear. There are 14 residues in the CDR3. Per germline, CDR1 MNHEY and CDR2 SVGAGI. V lost 6 bases to trimming and J lost 6 bases, with 15 bases between them. The CDR3 bases are TGTGCCAGCAGACCTTCCCCAGTGTCTCAGCCCCAGCATTTT. Translation: CASRPSPVSQPQHF.

In this sample, this clonotype turned up a few times. Here the CDR3 DNA reads TGTGCCAGCAGCTTAACAGGAACTATCCAAGAGACCCAGTACTTC. Encoded protein: CASSLTGTIQETQYF. The chain carries TRBV7-3 and TRBJ2-5; D is uncertain. V was clipped by 0 bases and J by 1 base, with 9 bases between them. The CDR3 is 15 residues long. The germline V gene encodes CDR1 SGHTA and CDR2 FQGTGA.

The rearrangement links TRBV12-3 or TRBV12-4 to TRBJ1-2, with no clear D. There are 12 residues in the CDR3. V was cut by 8 bases and J by 4 bases, with 11 bases left in between. The CDR3 DNA reads TGTGCCAGCGGGGTGACGAGCTATGGCTACACCTTC. Protein product: CASGVTSYGYTF.

The CDR3, as DNA: TGTGCCAGCAGACTAAGCGGGGGGGCTGTGTACGAGCAGTACTTC. Amino acids: CASRLSGGAVYEQYF. V is TRBV3-1 and J is TRBJ2-7, with 10 bases lining up with TRBD2. CDR3 length: 15 residues. Germline CDR1 is LGHDT and CDR2 is YNNKEL (reference sequence). Trimming cost V 6 bases and J 4 bases; bases outside gene matches: 9.

The chain employs TRBV20-1 and TRBJ2-1; 11 bases fit TRBD2. Per the germline V gene, CDR1 is DFQATT and CDR2 is SNEGSKA (reference sequence). This CDR3 region has 14 residues. J was trimmed by 5 bases and V by 6 bases; bases with no gene match: 6. The CDR3 protein is CSARTSGLNNEQFF. The CDR3 bases are TGCAGTGCGAGGACTAGCGGGCTAAACAATGAGCAGTTCTTC.

A word on this clonotype: A junction boundary mismatches the germline segment, possibly from a read error. The gene calls are TRBV28 and TRBJ1-5; D is undetermined. The CDR3 length is 12 residues. The germline gives CDR1 MDHEN, CDR2 SYDVKM. CDR3 in amino acids: CATSNRNQPQHF. CDR3 in DNA: TGTGCCACCAGTAATAGGAATCAGCCCCAGCATTTT.